This is a list of T cell receptor beta chains from one sample in a study of CD8 T cells in ankylosing spondylitis. TCRdb fed the 5' RACE reads into MiXCR, producing one record per CDR3 protein. The sample includes 450,000 to 550,000 distinct CDR3 sequences, about 5.4% seen only once; the top ten take around 3.5%. Sequencing was performed on blood, either unsorted or a sorted T cell fraction (not recorded which). Source of these receptors: a male donor with ankylosing spondylitis. The CDR3 runs from the conserved cysteine through the conserved F or W. The D gene is left open where the match is weak. The size entry is marked missing in some rows and otherwise reads once, few, many or a size class.

CDR3 DNA | CDR3 protein | D gene | J gene | clone size | V gene
TGTGCCAGCAGCGTAGTAGGCATGTCCTACAATGAGCAGTTCTTC | CASSVVGMSYNEQFF | - | TRBJ2-1 | many | TRBV7-9
TGTGCCAGCAGCGTAGACCTGGGACAGGGCTACGAGCAGTACTTC | CASSVDLGQGYEQYF | TRBD1 | TRBJ2-7 | many | TRBV9
TGCAGTGCTAGGGTCGAAAGAGGTACAGATACGCAGTATTTT | CSARVERGTDTQYF | - | TRBJ2-3 | - | TRBV20-1
TGTGCCAGCAGCCAAACAGGGAGCACAGATACGCAGTATTTT | CASSQTGSTDTQYF | - | TRBJ2-3 | few | TRBV4-2
TGTGCCAGCTCACCTCCGGGACAGGGCTTTAACACCGGGGAGCTGTTTTTT | CASSPPGQGFNTGELFF | TRBD1 | TRBJ2-2 | many | TRBV18
TGTGCCAGCAGCCTGACAGGGGGCTTAGGTTCCTACGAGCAGTACTTC | CASSLTGGLGSYEQYF | TRBD1 | TRBJ2-7 | few | TRBV5-5
TGTGCCAGCAGCTTGACAGGGGGAGCGTCCTACGAGCAGTACTTC | CASSLTGGASYEQYF | TRBD1 | TRBJ2-7 | many | TRBV7-9
TGCAGCGTTGAAGATGCAGGCGGCGGCTACACCTTC | CSVEDAGGGYTF | - | TRBJ1-2 | many | TRBV29-1
TGCGCCAGCAGCTCAGGGGACTCTAGCACAGATACGCAGTATTTT | CASSSGDSSTDTQYF | - | TRBJ2-3 | few | TRBV5-1
TGTGCCAGCAGCTTCCATCAGGGAGCGGTTAACGAGCAGTACTTC | CASSFHQGAVNEQYF | - | TRBJ2-7 | many | TRBV12-3/TRBV12-4
TGTGCCAGCAGCTTCTTGCGGGGCCAATTCGATCCCACTGAAGCTTTCTTT | CASSFLRGQFDPTEAFF | - | TRBJ1-1 | many | TRBV7-2
TGTGCCAGCAGCTTTTGGGCCTACGAGCAGTACTTC | CASSFWAYEQYF | - | TRBJ2-7 | many | TRBV11-3
TGTGCCATCAGTGAGGGACCATACAATGAGCAGTTCTTC | CAISEGPYNEQFF | - | TRBJ2-1 | many | TRBV10-3
TGTGCCAGCAGTGACCGCTTCTACAGGGGAAGCTACGAGCAGTACTTC | CASSDRFYRGSYEQYF | TRBD1 | TRBJ2-7 | many | TRBV6-1
TGTGCCAGCAGTTACGGCGGGAGGGGGGAGACCCAGTACTTC | CASSYGGRGETQYF | TRBD2 | TRBJ2-5 | many | TRBV6-5
TGTGCCAGCAGCTTTAGCGGGACAGGGATGACGAACTATGGCTACACCTTC | CASSFSGTGMTNYGYTF | TRBD1 | TRBJ1-2 | - | TRBV7-2
TGTGCCAGCAGCAAGGACGGGAATCAGCCCCAGCATTTT | CASSKDGNQPQHF | - | TRBJ1-5 | many | TRBV7-9
TGCGCCAGCAGCCAAGAATGGGAAACGGGAGGGAGCGGTGGGACCCAGTACTTC | CASSQEWETGGSGGTQYF | TRBD2 | TRBJ2-5 | few | TRBV4-3
TGTGCCAGCAGTTTATACCGGGTCGGCCTGAACACTGAAGCTTTCTTT | CASSLYRVGLNTEAFF | - | TRBJ1-1 | - | TRBV27
TGTGCCAGCACCTTTACGACAGGCTCCTACGAGCAGTACTTC | CASTFTTGSYEQYF | - | TRBJ2-7 | many | TRBV12-3/TRBV12-4
TGCAGTGCTAGAGCCGGGGGTGGGGGAAGTTTCACAGATACGCAGTATTTT | CSARAGGGGSFTDTQYF | - | TRBJ2-3 | many | TRBV20-1
TGTGCCAGCAGCTCGAACCCCATGACAGGGCGTTTATTCTACGAGCAGTACTTC | CASSSNPMTGRLFYEQYF | TRBD1 | TRBJ2-7 | many | TRBV11-2
TGTGCCAGCAGCGTAGCGAGGAAGACTGAAGCTTTCTTT | CASSVARKTEAFF | - | TRBJ1-1 | few | TRBV9
TGTGCCACCAGCAGCCGGGGGGCGAACACTGAAGCTTTCTTT | CATSSRGANTEAFF | - | TRBJ1-1 | many | TRBV15
TGTGCCAGCAGCTCCGGTCCGGGACTAGCCTCCTACGAGCAGTACTTC | CASSSGPGLASYEQYF | TRBD2 | TRBJ2-7 | many | TRBV5-5
TGTGCCAGCAGTTTAGCAGGAGCGGGGGGGGACATTCAGTACTTC | CASSLAGAGGDIQYF | TRBD2 | TRBJ2-4 | many | TRBV12-3/TRBV12-4
TGTGCCAGCAGCTTGGACAGCACTCGGGACACCGGGGAGCTGTTTTTT | CASSLDSTRDTGELFF | - | TRBJ2-2 | many | TRBV7-3
TGCAGCGTTGTAGCAGGGCCGGGTGAAGCTTTCTTT | CSVVAGPGEAFF | - | TRBJ1-1 | many | TRBV29-1
TGCGCCAGCAGCCAAGATTCCGGGACAGGGTCACAGCAGTACTTC | CASSQDSGTGSQQYF | TRBD1 | TRBJ2-7 | many | TRBV4-3
TGTGCCAGCAGCTTCGCGTTAGGGACAGCCCCCTACGAGCAGTACTTC | CASSFALGTAPYEQYF | TRBD1 | TRBJ2-7 | - | TRBV7-2
TGTGCCAGCTCACTGGCGACAGGGGGTAACGAGCAGTACTTC | CASSLATGGNEQYF | TRBD1 | TRBJ2-7 | many | TRBV18
TGTGCCAGCAGCTTGCGAAGGGACATCCAAAAAATCCCGAAACTGTTTTTT | CASSLRRDIQKIPKLFF | - | TRBJ1-4 | many | TRBV5-6
TGTGCCAGCAGCTTGAGTTCTAGCGGGGTATACGAGCAGTACTTC | CASSLSSSGVYEQYF | TRBD2 | TRBJ2-7 | - | TRBV7-2
TGCGCCAGCAGCCAAGAGACTTCGGGGGACGCTAGCACAGATACGCAGTATTTT | CASSQETSGDASTDTQYF | - | TRBJ2-3 | few | TRBV4-3
TGTGCCAGCAGCCGCAAACTAGCGGCCAATGAGCAGTTCTTC | CASSRKLAANEQFF | TRBD2 | TRBJ2-1 | many | TRBV14
TGTGCCTGGACCCGGGGACGGACGAGGGCCGGGGAGCTGTTTTTT | CAWTRGRTRAGELFF | - | TRBJ2-2 | - | TRBV30
TGTGCCAGCAGACCAACCCAGGGAGGCACTGAAGCTTTCTTT | CASRPTQGGTEAFF | - | TRBJ1-1 | many | TRBV7-9
TGTGCCAGCAGCTTAATCTATGGTAACGCAGCTTTCTTT | CASSLIYGNAAFF | - | TRBJ1-1 | many | TRBV7-9
TGTGCCAGCAAAAAGGACACCTCCCAACCCTCCTACGCTGAAGCTTTCTTT | CASKKDTSQPSYAEAFF | - | TRBJ1-1 | - | TRBV6-2/TRBV6-3
TGTGCCAGCAGCTTCGACAGCTGGGAGCTGTTTTTT | CASSFDSWELFF | - | TRBJ2-2 | few | TRBV3-1
TGTGCCAGCAGCTTAGAACAGGCGAACTATGGCTACACCTTC | CASSLEQANYGYTF | - | TRBJ1-2 | many | TRBV7-9
TGTGCCAGCAGCTTAGCTCGGCTTAACTATGGCTACACCTTC | CASSLARLNYGYTF | - | TRBJ1-2 | many | TRBV7-2
TGTGCCAGCAGTTACTCCCGAGACAGGGGGGAAGGGGATGAGCAGTTCTTC | CASSYSRDRGEGDEQFF | TRBD1 | TRBJ2-1 | many | TRBV6-2/TRBV6-3
TGTGCCAGCAGCGCAGGGACAGCAAACTATGGCTACACCTTC | CASSAGTANYGYTF | TRBD1 | TRBJ1-2 | many | TRBV7-8
TGCGCCAGCAGCTTATTGGCAGGGGACGACTATGGCTACACCTTC | CASSLLAGDDYGYTF | - | TRBJ1-2 | many | TRBV5-1
TGTGCCATCAGGGAGGACTTTGTCTACGAGCAGTACTTC | CAIREDFVYEQYF | - | TRBJ2-7 | few | TRBV10-3
TGCGCCAGCAGCTTTGGAAAAACTAACTATGGCTACACCTTC | CASSFGKTNYGYTF | - | TRBJ1-2 | many | TRBV5-1
TGTGCCAGCAGCCCCAGAGGGCCGAGCACCGGGGAGCTGTTTTTT | CASSPRGPSTGELFF | - | TRBJ2-2 | - | TRBV7-9
TGTGCCAGCAGCTTAGGGGGTTGGGGAGATACGCAGTATTTT | CASSLGGWGDTQYF | - | TRBJ2-3 | - | TRBV7-2
TGCAGTGCTAGAGAAGGTGGGTTAGGCGAGCAGTACTTC | CSAREGGLGEQYF | - | TRBJ2-7 | few | TRBV20-1
TGTGCCAGCAGCGAACCGGGACCTATCTACGAGCAGTACTTC | CASSEPGPIYEQYF | - | TRBJ2-7 | few | TRBV28
TGCGCCAGCAGCTTTGTAGGGGACCCCTACAATGAGCAGTTCTTC | CASSFVGDPYNEQFF | - | TRBJ2-1 | many | TRBV5-1
TGTGCCAGCAGGCTCCAAAGGGCGGATGAGACCCAGTACTTC | CASRLQRADETQYF | - | TRBJ2-5 | many | TRBV12-3/TRBV12-4
TGTGCCAGCAGCGTAGGGACAACAGATACGCAGTATTTT | CASSVGTTDTQYF | - | TRBJ2-3 | many | TRBV9
TGCGCCAGCATGCTGGGCGGCAGCTCCTACGAGCAGTACTTC | CASMLGGSSYEQYF | - | TRBJ2-7 | many | TRBV5-1
TGCGCCAGCAGCTTCTCCCCCACCAAAAACTACGAGCAGTACTTC | CASSFSPTKNYEQYF | - | TRBJ2-7 | many | TRBV5-1
TGTGCCAGCAGCTTAAAGGGACGCCCTACGAACACCGGGGAGCTGTTTTTT | CASSLKGRPTNTGELFF | - | TRBJ2-2 | many | TRBV7-3
TGTGCCAGCAGTTTACGCGGGACAGGGATCTACGAGCAGTACTTC | CASSLRGTGIYEQYF | TRBD1 | TRBJ2-7 | - | TRBV27
TGCGCCAGCAGCCAGGACAGGGAATTCCTGTATGGCTACACCTTC | CASSQDREFLYGYTF | TRBD1 | TRBJ1-2 | many | TRBV4-3